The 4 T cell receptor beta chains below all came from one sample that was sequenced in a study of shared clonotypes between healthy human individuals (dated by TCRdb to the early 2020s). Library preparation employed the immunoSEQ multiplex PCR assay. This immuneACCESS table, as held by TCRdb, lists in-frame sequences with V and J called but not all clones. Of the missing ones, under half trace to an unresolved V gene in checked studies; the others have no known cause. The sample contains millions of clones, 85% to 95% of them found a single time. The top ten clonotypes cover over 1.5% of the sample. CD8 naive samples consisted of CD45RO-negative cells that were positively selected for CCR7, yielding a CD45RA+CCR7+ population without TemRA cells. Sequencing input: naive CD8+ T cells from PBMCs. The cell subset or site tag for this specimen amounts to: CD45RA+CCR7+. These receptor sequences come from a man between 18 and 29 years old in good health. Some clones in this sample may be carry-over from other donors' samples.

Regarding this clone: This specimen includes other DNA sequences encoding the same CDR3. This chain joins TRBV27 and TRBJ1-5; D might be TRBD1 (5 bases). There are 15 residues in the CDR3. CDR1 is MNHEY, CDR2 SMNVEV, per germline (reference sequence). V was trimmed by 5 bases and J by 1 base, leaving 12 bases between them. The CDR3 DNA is TGTGCCAGCAGTCTCGGGTCAGGGAGCAATCAGCCCCAGCATTTT. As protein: CASSLGSGSNQPQHF.

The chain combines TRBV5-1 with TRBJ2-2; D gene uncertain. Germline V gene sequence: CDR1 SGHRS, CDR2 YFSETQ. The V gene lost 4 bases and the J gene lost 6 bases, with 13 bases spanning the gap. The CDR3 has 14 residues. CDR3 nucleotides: TGCGCCAGCAGCCCCTCCAGGAAGCCCGGGGAGCTGTTTTTT. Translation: CASSPSRKPGELFF.

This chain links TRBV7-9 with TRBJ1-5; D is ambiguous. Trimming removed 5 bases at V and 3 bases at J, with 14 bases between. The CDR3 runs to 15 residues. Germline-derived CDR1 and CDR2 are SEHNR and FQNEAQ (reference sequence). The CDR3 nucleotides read TGTGCCAGCAGCCTGGGCACATTCGACAATCAGCCCCAGCATTTT. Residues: CASSLGTFDNQPQHF.

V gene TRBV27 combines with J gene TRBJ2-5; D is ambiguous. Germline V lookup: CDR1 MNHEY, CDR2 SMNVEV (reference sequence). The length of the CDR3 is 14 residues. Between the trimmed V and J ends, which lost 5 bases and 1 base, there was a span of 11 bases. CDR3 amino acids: CASSPRVFQETQYF. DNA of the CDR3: TGTGCCAGCAGTCCCCGGGTGTTCCAAGAGACCCAGTACTTC.